The entry below gives a single T cell receptor beta chain sequence along with its context. The antigen remains unidentified. Expressed TCRB transcripts were sequenced because the entire RNA isolate underwent reverse transcription. This table comes from immunoSEQ multiplex PCR, and its TCRdb copy is limited to in-frame clones, with some not included. This table has approximately 400,000 clones, about 14% appearing once. Germline trimming cut 5 bases from V and 4 bases from J; bases unmatched to any gene: 9. The CDR3 has 15 residues. Looked up from germline, CDR1 is KGHSH and CDR2 is LQKENI. This record belongs to a study of beta chain features in type 1 diabetes. Turning to the study itself: In age, gender and cell yields, patients were similar to healthy donors. Overall study findings and caveats: The question of HLA type influencing TCRB rearrangement was one that remained unresolved here. Shortening of TCRB CDR3s, moderate but significant, appeared in all four CD4+ subsets of Type 1 diabetes patients.

Via CD45RO/CCR7/CD25/CD127/CD95/CD27, cells of the CD4+ naive, central memory, regulatory and stem cell-like memory subsets were sorted. This TCR derives from a woman aged 18-29 years in good health. Specimen: naive CD4+ T cells from blood. This chain connects TRBV18 to TRBJ2-5, with 8 nucleotides matching TRBD2. CDR3: CASSGWMAGGETQYF. Here the CDR3 DNA reads TGTGCCAGCTCAGGCTGGATGGCGGGAGGAGAGACCCAGTACTTC.